Listed below are T cell receptor beta chains from one sample, sequenced in a study of breast tumors, draining lymph nodes, adjacent tissues. TCRdb re-analysed the multiplex PCR reads in MiXCR, keeping a single row per CDR3 protein. The sample includes fewer than 200,000 distinct CDR3 sequences, roughly a third of them seen just once. Sequencing was carried out using axillary lymph node tissue. All receptors derive from a female donor with breast cancer. Some clones in this sample may be carry-over from other donors' samples. Both conserved end residues are part of each CDR3. D genes are given only for firm matches. Only part of the rows carry a size: once, few, many, or a class if the clone is expanded.

>TRBV7-2|TRBD2|TRBJ2-7|many
TGTGCCAGCAGACCAGCCCCAGCGGGACTTTCCTACGAGCAGTACTTC
CASRPAPAGLSYEQYF
>TRBV14|-|TRBJ2-1|many
TGTGCCAGCAGCCAAGCACCTGGGACCTACAATGAGCAGTTCTTC
CASSQAPGTYNEQFF
>TRBV7-2|-|TRBJ1-5|-
TGTGCCAGCAGCTTACGGACATATAGCAATCAGCCCCAGCATTTT
CASSLRTYSNQPQHF
>TRBV7-2|TRBD2|TRBJ2-6|-
TGTGCCAGCAGCCAAGGACTAGCGGGTATCTCTGGGGCCAACGTCCTGACTTTC
CASSQGLAGISGANVLTF
>TRBV18|-|TRBJ2-3|many
TGTGCCAGCTCCCTCACAGGGCTCACAGATACGCAGTATTTT
CASSLTGLTDTQYF
>TRBV11-2|-|TRBJ2-6|once
TGTGCCAGCAGCTTAGATTTGCAGGCGATATCTGGGGCCAACGTCCTGACTTTC
CASSLDLQAISGANVLTF
>TRBV30|-|TRBJ1-1|-
TGTGCCTGGAGTTGGGCAGATGGAGCTTTCTTT
CAWSWADGAFF
>TRBV6-1|-|TRBJ1-5|many
TGTGCCAGCAGTGCAGAAAGCAATCAGCCCCAGCATTTT
CASSAESNQPQHF
>TRBV24-1|TRBD2|TRBJ2-3|many
TGTGCCACCCAAAACGGGGGGGCAGATACGCAGTATTTT
CATQNGGADTQYF
>TRBV9|-|TRBJ2-2|-
TGTGCCAGCAGCACCATGAACGTGGGGGAGCTGTTTTTC
CASSTMNVGELFF
>TRBV4-3|TRBD2|TRBJ2-1|-
TGCGCCAGCACCCAAACCTGGGTAGCGGGTTCGGGCTACAATGGGCAGTTCTTC
CASTQTWVAGSGYNGQFF
>TRBV14|TRBD2|TRBJ2-1|few
TGTGCCAGCAGCCTCCGTCCCCGGGGGCATCGACTAGCGGGAGATGGTGAGCAGTTCTTC
CASSLRPRGHRLAGDGEQFF
>TRBV29-1|TRBD1|TRBJ1-4|-
TGCAGCGTTAGGACAGGGGGGGATGAAAAACTGTTTTTT
CSVRTGGDEKLFF
>TRBV27|-|TRBJ2-3|few
TGTGCCAGCAAGGCGAGTTACAGGGGCACAGATACGCAGTATTTT
CASKASYRGTDTQYF
>TRBV12-3/TRBV12-4|-|TRBJ2-1|many
TGTGCCAGCAGCCACCCTGGGGCCAATGAGCAGTTCTTC
CASSHPGANEQFF
>TRBV28|TRBD1|TRBJ2-7|-
TGTGCCAGCAGTTTACCCCCGACAGGGGTAGCACCGTACGAGCAGTACTTC
CASSLPPTGVAPYEQYF
>TRBV9|TRBD1|TRBJ1-2|many
TGTGCCAGCAGCGTTTCAGGGGGCAGTGGCTACACCTTC
CASSVSGGSGYTF
>TRBV6-2/TRBV6-3|-|TRBJ1-5|-
TGTGCCAGCAGTCCCTTTGAGGCTAGCAATCAGCCCCAGCATTTT
CASSPFEASNQPQHF
>TRBV19|TRBD2|TRBJ2-7|many
TGTGCCAGTAGTGGCTCGCTAGCGGGAGGCTACGAGCAGTACTTC
CASSGSLAGGYEQYF
>TRBV7-6|TRBD2|TRBJ2-2|many
TGTGCCAGCAGCTTAGACGCGGGGGGCGCGAACACCGGGGAGCTGTTTTTT
CASSLDAGGANTGELFF